This entry lists 18 T cell receptor beta chains sequenced from one sample in a study of blood T cell repertoires in COVID-19. Sequencing was performed with immunoSEQ multiplex PCR; in TCRdb, only in-frame clones are kept and a portion is missing. This table holds more than 95,000 clones, about four fifths found once. Sequenced: peripheral blood. These receptors all stem from a woman aged 80 or over with active or convalescent COVID-19.

The chain carries TRBV7-9 and TRBJ1-2; D may be TRBD1 (5 bases). Germline V gene sequence: CDR1 SEHNR, CDR2 FQNEAQ (reference sequence). Deletions cut 5 bases from V and 4 bases from J, with 11 bases between. This CDR3 has 13 residues. CDR3 nucleotide sequence: TGTGCCAGCAGCCCGGGGGGAACCTATGGCTACACCTTC. Translation gives CASSPGGTYGYTF.

The rearrangement joins TRBV5-4 to TRBJ2-5, with 7 nucleotides matching TRBD2. Per germline, CDR1 SGHNT and CDR2 YYREEE (reference sequence). V gave up 0 bases and J gave up 2 bases; unmatched junction bases: 1. The CDR3 is made up of 14 amino acids. The CDR3: CASSLEAGQETQYF. CDR3 DNA sequence: TGTGCCAGCAGCTTGGAAGCGGGGCAAGAGACCCAGTACTTC.

This clone was seen just once. The chain uses TRBV19 and TRBJ1-5; D is perhaps TRBD1 (6 bases). V was clipped by 5 bases and J by 3 bases, with 14 bases between them. CDR3 length: 15 amino acids. CDR1 is LNHDA, CDR2 SQIVND, per germline (reference sequence). The CDR3 loop is CASSATGGPNQPQHF. The CDR3 coding sequence is TGTGCCAGTAGTGCGACAGGCGGACCCAATCAGCCCCAGCATTTT.

The rearrangement uses TRBV24-1 and TRBJ2-3, with a possible D match to TRBD2 (6 bases). Deletions cut 5 bases from V and 4 bases from J, with 9 bases between. The CDR3 is 13 residues long. CDR1 and CDR2 (germline): KGHDR, SFDVKD. This CDR3 reads CATSVAGPDTQYF. CDR3 DNA sequence: TGTGCCACCAGTGTCGCGGGGCCAGATACGCAGTATTTT.

The V and J genes are TRBV19 and TRBJ1-3, with TRBD1 as a possible D gene (5 bases). Germline V gene data show CDR1 as LNHDA and CDR2 as SQIVND (reference sequence). The CDR3 consists of 13 residues. The V end lost 4 bases, the J end lost 2 bases, and 6 bases lay between the germline ends. The CDR3 region is CASSTGTGNTIYF. In nucleotides, the CDR3 is TGTGCCAGTAGTACAGGGACTGGAAACACCATATATTTT.

CDR3 loop: CASSKASAGQDFYGYTF. CDR3 nucleotides: TGTGCCAGCAGCAAAGCTTCAGCGGGACAGGACTTCTATGGCTACACCTTC. The V call is TRBV21-1, the J call TRBJ1-2; TRBD1, the table's D call, lacks a check against the DNA. TRBV21-1 is a recognized pseudogene. There are 17 residues in the CDR3.

The rearrangement links TRBV19 to TRBJ1-4; possibly TRBD1 for D (5 bases). Per germline, CDR1 LNHDA and CDR2 SQIVND (reference sequence). The V end was cut by 7 bases, the J end by 14 bases, with 26 bases between. The CDR3 runs to 15 residues. CDR3 in DNA: TGTGCCAGTACTCCCCTAGGCGGGACTGCTCTTGCGCTGTTTTTT. This gives the protein CASTPLGGTALALFF.

Ten or more counts support this clone. The chain's CDR3 is CASGEQVGGTEAFF. The CDR3 DNA follows: TGTGCCAGCGGCGAGCAGGTGGGGGGCACTGAAGCTTTCTTT. The chain is built from TRBV7-9 and TRBJ1-1, with a weak D call TRBD1 (5 bases). CDR3 length equals 14 residues. Trimming pared 8 bases from V and 4 bases from J, leaving 17 bases between. Germline-derived CDR1 and CDR2 are SEHNR and FQNEAQ (reference sequence).

The chain carries TRBV27 and TRBJ2-7; D perhaps matches TRBD1 (6 bases). The V end lost 4 bases, the J end lost 0 bases, and 16 bases lay between the germline ends. The CDR3 consists of 16 residues. The germline gives CDR1 MNHEY, CDR2 SMNVEV (reference sequence). The CDR3 region is CASSSLPSRGSYEQYF. DNA for the CDR3: TGTGCCAGCAGTTCCCTACCGAGCAGGGGCTCCTACGAGCAGTACTTC.

There are a few counts of this clone. The rearrangement uses TRBV18 and TRBJ2-7; the match to TRBD1 covers 8 bases. V lost 10 bases to trimming and J lost 2 bases; unmatched junction nucleotides: 10. Germline V gene sequence: CDR1 KGHSH, CDR2 LQKENI. The CDR3 is made up of 14 amino acids. In nucleotides, the CDR3 is TGTGCCACCGCTCAGGGGGCGAACGCCTACGAGCAGTACTTC. Protein product: CATAQGANAYEQYF.

This clone was counted only a few times. The J gene is TRBJ1-6, the V gene TRBV18; TRBD1 agrees at 8 bases. The CDR3 contains 15 residues. Germline-derived CDR1 and CDR2 are KGHSH and LQKENI. The V gene end was trimmed by 4 bases and the J gene end by 5 bases; junction bases not matched to a gene: 4. The CDR3, as DNA: TGTGCCAGCTCACGAGGGACAGGCAATAATTCACCCCTCCACTTT. Protein sequence: CASSRGTGNNSPLHF.

In this sample, this clone turned up a few times. The V and J genes are TRBV28 and TRBJ1-6; D is unclear. Trimming took 5 bases from V and 7 from J, leaving 9 bases between them. The germline gives CDR1 MDHEN, CDR2 SYDVKM. CDR3 length equals 13 residues. CDR3 coding DNA: TGTGCCAGCAGTCCGAACAGAAATTCACCCCTCCACTTT. This codes for CASSPNRNSPLHF.

The chain couples TRBV25-1 to TRBJ1-3; unclear D gene. Trimming pared 1 base from V and 0 bases from J, leaving 7 bases between. This CDR3 spans 15 amino acids. Germline-derived CDR1 and CDR2 are MGHDK and SYGVNS. The CDR3 DNA reads as TGTGCCAGCAGTGAATCATGGAGCTCTGGAAACACCATATATTTT. It encodes CASSESWSSGNTIYF.

This chain links TRBV6-5 with TRBJ1-5, with 8 bases that match TRBD1. The CDR3 loop spans 13 amino acids. J lost 5 bases, V lost 6 bases, and 3 bases had no gene match. Germline values: CDR1 MNHEY, CDR2 SVGAGI. CDR3 nucleotide sequence: TGTGCCAGCAGCACACAGGGGGATCAGCCCCAGCATTTT. Protein product: CASSTQGDQPQHF.

The rearrangement links TRBV5-1 to TRBJ1-4; 10 bases match TRBD1. The CDR3 length is 14 residues. The J segment lost 6 bases and the V segment lost 4 bases, leaving 3 bases of the junction unmatched. Germline V gene data show CDR1 as SGHRS and CDR2 as YFSETQ. The CDR3 loop is CASSRGQGYEKLFF. For the CDR3, the DNA is TGCGCCAGCAGCCGGGGACAGGGGTATGAAAAACTGTTTTTT. The entire variable domain, with the rest obtained from reference TRBV5-1 and TRBJ1-4, is as follows: KAGVTQTPRYLIKTRGQQVTLSCSPISGHRSVSWYQQTPGQGLQFLFEYFSETQRNKGNFPGRFSGRQFSNSRSEMNVSTLELGDSALYLCASSRGQGYEKLFFGSGTQLSVL.

The V and J genes are TRBV5-1 and TRBJ2-7; 15 bases fit TRBD2. CDR3 length: 19 amino acids. Unmatched junction bases numbered 18, after V lost 4 bases and J lost 7 bases. Germline V gene sequence: CDR1 SGHRS, CDR2 YFSETQ. The CDR3 DNA follows: TGCGCCAGCAGCCCACTCCGGAAGGGACTAGCGGGAGGCGTGGATGAGCAGTACTTC. This codes for CASSPLRKGLAGGVDEQYF.

CDR3 coding DNA: TGTGCCATCAGTGATCGTCCTGGGGCCAACGTCCTGACTTTC. Translation: CAISDRPGANVLTF. V gene TRBV10-3 combines with J gene TRBJ2-6; D unclear. The V gene's germline CDR1 is ENHRY and CDR2 SYGVKD. V shed 3 bases and J shed 2 bases, with 5 bases lying between them. The CDR3 runs 14 residues.

The rearrangement joins TRBV6-5 to TRBJ1-5; no clear D gene. Germline V gives CDR1 MNHEY, CDR2 SVGAGI. The CDR3 is 14 residues long. Trimming took off 5 bases at V and 1 base at J, with 9 bases between the two ends. This CDR3 is CASSPYRSNQPQHF. The CDR3, as DNA: TGTGCCAGCAGTCCTTACAGAAGCAATCAGCCCCAGCATTTT.